This is a list of T cell receptor beta chains from one sample in a study of cytotoxic CD8 clonotypes in ibrutinib-treated CLL. Here immunoSEQ multiplex PCR was the method, and the copy in TCRdb shows in-frame clones only, minus some. The table lists roughly 300,000 clones, 70% to 80% of them singletons. The specimen comprised PBMCs, sampled at disease progression, from a patient treated with ibrutinib. The receptors here all came from a human donor with chronic lymphocytic leukemia. Both conserved end residues are part of each CDR3.

V	J	CDR3
TRBV10-3	TRBJ2-5	CATPTGRETQYF
TRBV15	TRBJ2-3	CATSAAGGRRDTQYF
TRBV14	TRBJ1-2	CASSQRGFFYGYTF
TRBV19	TRBJ2-6	CASSILGTGANVLTF
TRBV18	TRBJ2-7	CASSPYSGGAYEQYF
TRBV4-1	TRBJ2-5	CASSQPGQGARETQYF
TRBV4-3	TRBJ2-7	CASSQGIGYEQYF
TRBV13	TRBJ1-2	CASSLRGKYGYTF
TRBV6-1	TRBJ1-4	CASSEAGRTKLFF
TRBV2	TRBJ2-7	CASLLGTYEQYF
TRBV2	TRBJ1-5	CASRGVLPSNQPQHF
TRBV28	TRBJ2-7	CASSLGEAEQYF
TRBV19	TRBJ2-5	CASSIRAGRETQYF
TRBV6-5	TRBJ2-3	CASSNGGFTDTQYF
TRBV5-4	TRBJ1-2	CASSDPRTALPGYGYTF
TRBV11-2	TRBJ1-1	CASSLFRGMNTEAFF
TRBV4-3	TRBJ1-3	CASSPSTTGNTIYF
TRBV25-1	TRBJ2-5	CASSEVRPQETQYF
TRBV15	TRBJ1-1	CATSRESGVGEAFF
TRBV29-1	TRBJ2-3	CSVWRTFTDTQYF
TRBV5-1	TRBJ1-3	CASSLAGNPGNTIYF
TRBV28	TRBJ1-2	CASSFTLRGSDGYTF
TRBV28	TRBJ2-7	CASSFSVGQGFSYEQYF
TRBV6-5	TRBJ1-2	CASSYWGGGGDGYTF